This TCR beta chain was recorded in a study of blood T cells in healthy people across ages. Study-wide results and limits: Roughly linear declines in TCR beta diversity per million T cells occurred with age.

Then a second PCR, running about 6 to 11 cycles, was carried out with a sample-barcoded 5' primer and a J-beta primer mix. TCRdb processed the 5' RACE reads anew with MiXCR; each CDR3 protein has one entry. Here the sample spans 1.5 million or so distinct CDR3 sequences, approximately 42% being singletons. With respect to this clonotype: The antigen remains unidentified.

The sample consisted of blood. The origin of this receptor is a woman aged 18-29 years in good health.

DNA of the CDR3: TGTGCCAGCAGCTTAGGGGCCGGAACCAATTCACCCCTCCACTTT. This encodes CASSLGAGTNSPLHF. This chain joins TRBV7-2 and TRBJ1-6, with no clear D. The CDR3 sequence is 15 residues long. Per germline, CDR1 SGHTA and CDR2 FQGNSA. V dropped 1 base and J dropped 7 bases, with 11 bases sitting between them. The whole variable domain, remainder taken from reference TRBV7-2 and TRBJ1-6, is GAGVSQSPSNKVTEKGKDVELRCDPISGHTALYWYRQSLGQGLEFLIYFQGNSAPDKSGLPSDRFSAERTGGSVSTLTIQRTQQEDSAVYLCASSLGAGTNSPLHFGNGTRLTVT.